These 21 T cell receptor beta chains were all obtained from the same sample, sequenced in a study of blood T cell repertoires in COVID-19. Method: immunoSEQ multiplex PCR; TCRdb's copy keeps in-frame clones and lacks some. The sample gives roughly 290,000 clones, roughly four fifths of which show up once; about a sixth is in the top ten. The sequenced material came from peripheral blood. Source of these receptors: a person between 65 and 79 years old with COVID-19, enrolled during active disease.

The chain is built from TRBV11-1 and TRBJ2-5, with D perhaps TRBD1 (5 bases). This CDR3 has 14 residues. CDR1 is SGHAT and CDR2 is FQDESV in the germline V gene (reference sequence). V was cut by 5 bases and J by 0 bases, with 10 bases left in between. CDR3 in amino acids: CASSPWGDQETQYF. DNA of the CDR3: TGTGCCAGCAGCCCCTGGGGCGACCAAGAGACCCAGTACTTC.

The rearrangement links TRBV2 to TRBJ1-4; possible D gene TRBD1, 5 bases. V was pared by 2 bases and J by 10 bases, with 11 bases between. CDR1 SNHLY and CDR2 FYNNEI come from the germline V gene. The CDR3 is 13 amino acids. CDR3 region: CASSESGGGKLFF. CDR3 nucleotide sequence: TGTGCCAGCAGTGAATCCGGGGGTGGAAAACTGTTTTTT.

This sequence joins TRBV15 and TRBJ1-2; D remains ambiguous. CDR1 LNHNV and CDR2 YYDKDF come from the germline V gene (reference sequence). Trimming left V 4 bases short and J 6 bases short, with 9 bases between. This CDR3 is built from 12 residues. The CDR3 region is CATSNSGDGYTF. The CDR3 DNA is TGTGCCACCAGCAACTCCGGGGATGGCTACACCTTC.

V is TRBV15 and J is TRBJ2-2; TRBD2 matches at 7 bases. CDR1 and CDR2 from the germline V gene are LNHNV and YYDKDF (reference sequence). The CDR3 extends over 20 amino acids. Trimming at V came to 3 bases and at J to 5 bases, leaving 21 bases not matched to a gene. The CDR3 bases are TGTGCCACCAGCAGCCGAACCAACCCGGGTCTCCCGCGGGGGACCGGGGAGCTGTTTTTT. This sequence encodes CATSSRTNPGLPRGTGELFF.

The rearrangement joins TRBV10-3 to TRBJ2-1, with D unresolved. V dropped 5 bases and J dropped 5 bases, with 10 bases sitting between them. The CDR3 length is 13 residues. Germline-derived CDR1 and CDR2 are ENHRY and SYGVKD. The CDR3 loop is CAISISENNEQFF. CDR3 sequence (DNA): TGTGCCATCAGTATAAGCGAAAACAATGAGCAGTTCTTC.

This chain joins TRBV20-1 and TRBJ2-7, with D possibly TRBD1 on 5 matching bases. V was shortened by 3 bases and J by 1 base, with 13 bases between the two germline ends. CDR1 and CDR2 from the germline V gene are DFQATT and SNEGSKA (reference sequence). The CDR3 runs 14 residues. The CDR3 DNA sequence: TGCAGTGCTAGTTCCCAGGGTCGATCCTACGAGCAGTACTTC. Translation gives CSASSQGRSYEQYF.

This clone was detected only a few times. The chain has TRBV4-3 and TRBJ2-7; a weak D match, TRBD2 (7 bases). The V end lost 0 bases, the J end lost 3 bases, and 21 bases lay between the germline ends. Germline CDR1 reads LGHNA; CDR2 reads YSLEER. The CDR3 covers 18 residues. The DNA for the CDR3 is TGCGCCAGCAGCCAAGAGACCATTCTAGTGGGGGGGCTCTACGAGCAGTACTTC. The encoded protein is CASSQETILVGGLYEQYF.

The chain is built from TRBV9 and TRBJ2-4; 11 nucleotides agree with TRBD1. V dropped 1 base and J dropped 11; count of bases not matched to a gene: 5. The CDR3 runs to 14 residues. Germline CDR1 SGDLS, CDR2 YYNGEE. CDR3 in amino acids: CASSVTGTGGFQYF. In DNA, the CDR3 is TGTGCCAGCAGCGTAACCGGGACAGGGGGATTTCAGTACTTC.

The chain carries TRBV3-1 (or the pseudogene TRBV3-2) and TRBJ1-4, with D uncertain. Between the trimmed V and J ends, which lost 5 bases and 0 bases, there was a span of 7 bases. There are 14 residues in the CDR3. Germline assignment: CDR1 LGHDT and CDR2 YNNKEL (reference sequence). The CDR3 here is CASSTVATNEKLFF. The CDR3 DNA reads TGTGCCAGCAGCACGGTTGCAACTAATGAAAAACTGTTTTTT.

The gene calls are TRBV6-2 or TRBV6-3 and TRBJ2-1, with D maybe TRBD2 (6 bases). The CDR3 sequence is 16 residues long. V was clipped by 5 bases and J by 6 bases, with 20 bases between them. Germline V gene data show CDR1 as MNHEY and CDR2 as SVGEGT. Here the CDR3 reads CASSRTSRTSINEQFF. CDR3 bases: TGTGCCAGCAGTCGAACGAGCAGAACTAGCATCAATGAGCAGTTCTTC.

The CDR3 sequence: CASSPGSGEQFF. CDR3 bases: TGTGCCAGCTCACCGGGTAGCGGCGAGCAGTTCTTC. V is TRBV18 and J is TRBJ2-1; TRBD2 might be the D (6 bases). V was shortened by 3 bases and J by 10 bases, with 10 bases between the two germline ends. Germline loops: CDR1 KGHSH, CDR2 LQKENI. The CDR3 covers 12 residues.

This chain uses TRBV5-4 with TRBJ2-5; D unclear. Germline loops: CDR1 SGHNT, CDR2 YYREEE (reference sequence). The germline V and J ends were trimmed by 1 base and 4 bases, with 11 bases remaining between them. This CDR3 comprises 14 residues. CDR3 protein: CASSLSRRLETQYF. In DNA form, the CDR3 reads TGTGCCAGCAGCTTGTCCAGGCGTCTAGAGACCCAGTACTTC.

CDR3 residues: CATIRDRHTGELFF. The CDR3, as DNA: TGTGCCACCATCCGGGACAGGCACACCGGGGAGCTGTTTTTT. V and J are TRBV6-5 and TRBJ2-2, with 8 bases lining up with TRBD1. CDR1 is MNHEY and CDR2 is SVGAGI in the germline V gene. V was pared by 10 bases and J by 3 bases, with 7 bases of the junction left unmatched. The CDR3 covers 14 residues.

The chain carries TRBV5-1 and TRBJ1-4, with D possibly matching TRBD1 (5 bases). Germline CDR1 and CDR2: SGHRS and YFSETQ. This CDR3 is built from 16 residues. With 0 bases removed from V and 0 bases from J, the gap between germline ends came to 9 bases. The CDR3 DNA reads TGCGCCAGCAGCTTGGGACAGACTTCAACTAATGAAAAACTGTTTTTT. It encodes CASSLGQTSTNEKLFF. Drawing the rest from reference TRBV5-1 and TRBJ1-4, the complete variable domain is KAGVTQTPRYLIKTRGQQVTLSCSPISGHRSVSWYQQTPGQGLQFLFEYFSETQRNKGNFPGRFSGRQFSNSRSEMNVSTLELGDSALYLCASSLGQTSTNEKLFFGSGTQLSVL.

V usage is TRBV9 and J usage is TRBJ2-1, with TRBD2 matching 8 bases. The ends lost 6 bases at V and 10 bases at J; junction bases unmatched: 3. The CDR3 extends over 11 amino acids. The V gene's germline CDR1 is SGDLS and CDR2 YYNGEE. The CDR3 sequence is CASNERGEQFF. Here the CDR3 DNA reads TGTGCCAGCAACGAGCGGGGGGAGCAGTTCTTC.

V usage is TRBV28 and J usage is TRBJ1-4, with D perhaps matching TRBD1 (5 bases). The CDR3 is 15 residues long. The V end was cut by 10 bases, the J end by 8 bases, with 23 bases between. CDR1 is MDHEN, CDR2 SYDVKM, per germline. CDR3 bases: TGTGCCATCGCAGGGAGGAGGGGCGGTCGCGAAAAACTGTTTTTT. Its protein product is CAIAGRRGGREKLFF.

The chain couples TRBV7-9 to TRBJ2-7, with D tentatively TRBD2 (6 bases). The CDR3 contains 15 residues. Germline CDR1 reads SEHNR; CDR2 reads FQNEAQ (reference sequence). Trimming stripped 1 base from V and 4 bases from J, with 14 bases between. The CDR3 loop is CASSLGPGDQYEQYF. The CDR3 region has the DNA TGTGCCAGCAGCTTAGGCCCGGGGGACCAATACGAGCAGTACTTC.

This chain uses TRBV4-1 with TRBJ2-7, with TRBD2 matching 8 bases. The germline V gene has CDR1 MGHRA and CDR2 YSYEKL. The CDR3 runs to 14 residues. V lost 4 bases, J lost 2 bases, and 4 bases stayed unmatched. CDR3 bases: TGCGCCAGCAGCCCAGCGGGGGCGACCTACGAGCAGTACTTC. Translation gives CASSPAGATYEQYF.

The rearrangement joins TRBV1 to TRBJ2-3; the tabulated D call, TRBD1, remains unverified against the DNA. TRBV1 is tagged as a pseudogene. The CDR3 length is 16 residues. CDR3 in DNA: TGCACCAGCAGCGTACGCCGGCACTCGCTACAGGATACGCAGTATTTT. Encoded protein: CTSSVRRHSLQDTQYF.

Details on this clone: Because it lacks the conserved phenylalanine or tryptophan at the end, this CDR3 is likely a read error. The DNA is omitted, as the CDR3 cannot be located on it reliably, and the CDR3 follows TCRdb's listing. The chain links TRBV11-2 to TRBJ2-7; whether TRBD1, the table's D call, matches the DNA was not checked. With termini counted, the CDR3 has 11 amino acids. Germline V CDR1 and CDR2: SGHAT, FQNNGV. CDR3 region: CASNLNPGHSL.

This clone was detected once. The gene calls are TRBV6-5 and TRBJ2-1; D perhaps matches TRBD2 (5 bases). Trimming took off 1 base at V and 0 bases at J, with 7 bases between the two ends. CDR1 is MNHEY, CDR2 SVGAGI, per germline. There are 15 residues in the CDR3. The CDR3 DNA follows: TGTGCCAGCAGTTACTGGGAGAGCTCCTACAATGAGCAGTTCTTC. It yields the protein CASSYWESSYNEQFF.